This TCR beta chain emerged from a study of PD-1 blockade in classical Hodgkin lymphoma. Note on this clone: The antigen remains undetermined.

The table came from immunoSEQ multiplex PCR; TCRdb's copy has only in-frame clones and leaves some out. The sample holds 55,000 to 80,000 clones, about 91% seen once. This CDR3 comprises 15 residues. The V end was cut by 5 bases, the J end by 1 base, with 14 bases between. Germline V lookup: CDR1 MDHEN, CDR2 SYDVKM. Patients all relapsed after autologous stem cell transplantation, and there was variation in brentuximab vedotin exposure. When best responses were assessed, they were complete response, partial response or progressive disease. Study findings and constraints: Significantly greater TCR diversity emerged by C4D1 in CD4+ cells but not CD8+ cells.

The source of this sequence is a human donor with classical Hodgkin lymphoma. Material: peripheral blood mononuclear cells (PBMCs), obtained at baseline. The genes are TRBV28 and TRBJ1-2; D possibly corresponds to TRBD1 (5 bases). This CDR3 is CASSPGEGRNYGYTF. Written as DNA, the CDR3 is TGTGCCAGCAGTCCTGGAGAGGGGCGTAACTATGGCTACACCTTC.